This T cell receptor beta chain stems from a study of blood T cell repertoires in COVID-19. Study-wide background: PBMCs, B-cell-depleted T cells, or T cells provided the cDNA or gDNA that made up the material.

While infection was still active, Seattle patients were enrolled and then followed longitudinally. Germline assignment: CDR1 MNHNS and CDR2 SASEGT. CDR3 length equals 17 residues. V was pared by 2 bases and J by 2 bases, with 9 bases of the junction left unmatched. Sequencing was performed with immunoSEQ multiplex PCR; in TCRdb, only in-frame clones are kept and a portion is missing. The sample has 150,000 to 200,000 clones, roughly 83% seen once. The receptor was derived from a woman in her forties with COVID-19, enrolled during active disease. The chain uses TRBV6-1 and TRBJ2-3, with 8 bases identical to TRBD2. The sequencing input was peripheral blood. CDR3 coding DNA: TGTGCCAGCAGTGAAAAGTATACTAGCGGATTCACAGATACGCAGTATTTT. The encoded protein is CASSEKYTSGFTDTQYF.